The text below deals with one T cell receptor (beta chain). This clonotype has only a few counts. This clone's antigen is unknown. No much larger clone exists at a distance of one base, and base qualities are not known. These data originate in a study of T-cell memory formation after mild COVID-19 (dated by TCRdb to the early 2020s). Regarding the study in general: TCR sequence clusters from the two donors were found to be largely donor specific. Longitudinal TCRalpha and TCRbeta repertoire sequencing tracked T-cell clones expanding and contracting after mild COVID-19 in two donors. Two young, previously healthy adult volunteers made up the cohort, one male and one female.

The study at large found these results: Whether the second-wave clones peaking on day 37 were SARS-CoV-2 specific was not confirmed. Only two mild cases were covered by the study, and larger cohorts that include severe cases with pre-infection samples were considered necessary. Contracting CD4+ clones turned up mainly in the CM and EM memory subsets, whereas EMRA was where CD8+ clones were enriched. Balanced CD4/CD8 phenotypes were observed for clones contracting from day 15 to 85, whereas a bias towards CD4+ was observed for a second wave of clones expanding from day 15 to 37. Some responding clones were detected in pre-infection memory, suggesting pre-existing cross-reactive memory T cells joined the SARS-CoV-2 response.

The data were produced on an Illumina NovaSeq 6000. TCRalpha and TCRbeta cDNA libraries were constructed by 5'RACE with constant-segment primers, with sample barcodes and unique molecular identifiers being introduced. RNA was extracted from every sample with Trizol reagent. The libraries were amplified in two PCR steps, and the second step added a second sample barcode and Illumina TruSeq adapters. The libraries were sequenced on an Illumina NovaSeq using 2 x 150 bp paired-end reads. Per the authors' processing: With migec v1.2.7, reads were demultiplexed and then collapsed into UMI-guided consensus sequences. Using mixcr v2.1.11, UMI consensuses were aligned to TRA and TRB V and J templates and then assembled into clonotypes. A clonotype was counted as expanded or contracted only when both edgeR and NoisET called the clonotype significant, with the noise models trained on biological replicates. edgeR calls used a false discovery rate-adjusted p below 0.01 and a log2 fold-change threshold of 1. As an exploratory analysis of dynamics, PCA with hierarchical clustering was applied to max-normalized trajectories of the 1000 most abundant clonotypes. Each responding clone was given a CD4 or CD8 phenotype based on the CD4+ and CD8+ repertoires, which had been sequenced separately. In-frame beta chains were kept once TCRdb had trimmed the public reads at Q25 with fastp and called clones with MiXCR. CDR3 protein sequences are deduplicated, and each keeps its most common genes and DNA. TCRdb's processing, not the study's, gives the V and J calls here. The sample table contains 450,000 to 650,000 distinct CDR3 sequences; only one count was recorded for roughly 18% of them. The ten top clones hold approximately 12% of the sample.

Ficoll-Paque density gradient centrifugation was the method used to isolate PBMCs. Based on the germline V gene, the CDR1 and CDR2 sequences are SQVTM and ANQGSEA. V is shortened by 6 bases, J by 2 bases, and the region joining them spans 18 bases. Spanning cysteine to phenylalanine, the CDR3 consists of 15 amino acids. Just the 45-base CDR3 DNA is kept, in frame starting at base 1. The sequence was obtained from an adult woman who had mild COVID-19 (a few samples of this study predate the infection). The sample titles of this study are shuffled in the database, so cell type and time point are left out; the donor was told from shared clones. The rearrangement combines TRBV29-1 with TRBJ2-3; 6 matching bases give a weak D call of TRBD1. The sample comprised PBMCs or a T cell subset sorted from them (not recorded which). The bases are TGCAGCGTCATAAAGGCCAGGGGTTCCACAGATACGCAGTATTTT. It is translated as CSVIKARGSTDTQYF.